This T cell receptor beta chain emerged from a study of response to subunit inactivated influenza vaccine. V trimming: 9 bases; J trimming: 2 bases; junction bases outside the gene matches: 11. The CDR3 runs to 15 residues. CDR1 and CDR2 from the germline V gene are MNHEY and SMNVEV (reference sequence). One entry per CDR3 protein, called by TCRdb with MiXCR from the RT-PCR reads. The data show roughly 710,000 distinct CDR3 sequences, about 14% seen once. The origin of this receptor is a man in his fifties or sixties who received an inactivated influenza vaccine. The material was PBMCs from blood, obtained less than 15 days before vaccination. The chain couples TRBV27 to TRBJ2-3; 7 bases are a match to TRBD1. The CDR3 is CARSPTGWFTDTQYF. The CDR3 DNA follows: TGTGCCAGAAGCCCGACAGGGTGGTTCACAGATACGCAGTATTTT.